This T cell receptor beta chain came from a study of T cells in Graves' hyperthyroidism and ophthalmopathy. A remark on this clonotype: Its antigen is undetermined. Likely a read error: the CDR3 ends without its conserved phenylalanine or tryptophan. It is unclear where the CDR3 begins or ends on the DNA, so no DNA is shown, and the CDR3 is as TCRdb lists it.

Findings and limits, study-wide: Blood samples included most of the expanded thyroid clonotypes exceeding 0.001.

From RNA transcripts, TCR beta CDR3 regions were amplified. HTBI primers were the set used in a first-round RT-PCR of the TCR CDR3. From the multiplex PCR reads, TCRdb called clonotypes with MiXCR, one entry per CDR3 protein. This sample has about 540,000 distinct CDR3 sequences, with around 46% found just once. The CDR3 numbers 9 amino acids, ends counted. CDR1 SNHLY and CDR2 FYNNEI come from the germline V gene. Hyperthyroidism, newly diagnosed and lasting under 2 months, affected patients aged 18 to 65. Lactation, pregnancy, other autoimmune disease or uncontrolled infection led to exclusion of patients. The diagnostic basis comprised clinical symptoms, serum thyroxine and TRAb, thyroid ultrasound and orbital computed tomography.

The sample was peripheral blood or thyroid tissue (not recorded which). V and J are TRBV2 and TRBJ1-3; the D segment call TRBD1 is taken from the table without a DNA check. The receptor's source is a woman aged 18-35 years with Graves' hyperthyroidism. The CDR3 loop is CASRGQGNT.